One sample yielded the 27 T cell receptor beta chains listed below, sequenced in a study of blood T cell repertoires in COVID-19. Method: immunoSEQ multiplex PCR; TCRdb's copy keeps in-frame clones and lacks some. The sample shows 300,000 or so clones, just under 90% of them seen only once. The sample was PBMCs or T cells enriched from blood (not recorded which). These receptors came from a woman between 45 and 65 years old who had been exposed to COVID-19.

The chain has TRBV30 and TRBJ1-2; 8 bases line up with TRBD1. Germline V gives CDR1 GTSNPN, CDR2 SVGIG (reference sequence). Unmatched junction bases numbered 5, after V lost 4 bases and J lost 4 bases. CDR3 length equals 13 residues. The CDR3 region is CAWNGRGPYGYTF. The CDR3 bases are TGTGCCTGGAATGGCAGGGGGCCCTATGGCTACACCTTC.

The CDR3 here is CASSLQTGNYGYTF. The CDR3 DNA follows: TGTGCCAGCAGCCTTCAGACGGGTAACTATGGCTACACCTTC. V usage is TRBV3-1 (or the pseudogene TRBV3-2) and J usage is TRBJ1-2; no definite D call. V was shortened by 4 bases and J by 1 base, with 10 bases between the two germline ends. Germline loops: CDR1 LGHDT, CDR2 YNNKEL (reference sequence). The CDR3 is made up of 14 amino acids.

CDR3 protein: CASSPRDRPNTEAFF. The CDR3 DNA reads as TGTGCCAGCAGCCCGAGGGACAGACCGAACACTGAAGCTTTCTTT. The gene calls are TRBV3-1 (or the pseudogene TRBV3-2) and TRBJ1-1; 7 positions agree with TRBD1. J gave up 1 base and V 4 bases, and 6 bases lay outside the gene matches. This CDR3 comprises 15 residues. Per the germline V gene, CDR1 is LGHDT and CDR2 is YNNKEL (reference sequence).

The gene calls are TRBV4-1 and TRBJ2-1, with TRBD2 identical over 9 bases. Germline CDR1 reads MGHRA; CDR2 reads YSYEKL. There are 18 residues in the CDR3. With V trimmed by 4 bases and J by 8 bases, 18 bases remained unmatched. For the CDR3, the DNA is TGCGCCAGCAGCCCCCCCCGACTGAATAGCGGGGGAGGATATGAGCAGTTCTTC. Translation: CASSPPRLNSGGGYEQFF.

This clone appeared once. The chain recombines TRBV3-1 (or the pseudogene TRBV3-2) with TRBJ2-7; D is ambiguous. The CDR3 contains 13 residues. Trimming stripped 0 bases from V and 4 bases from J, with 7 bases between. From germline, CDR1 is LGHDT and CDR2 YNNKEL (reference sequence). For the CDR3, the DNA is TGTGCCAGCAGCCAAGATGGCGGTTACGAGCAGTACTTC. Its translation is CASSQDGGYEQYF.

This sequence joins TRBV19 and TRBJ1-2; D is uncertain. CDR1 and CDR2 (germline): LNHDA, SQIVND (reference sequence). The CDR3 extends over 18 amino acids. Trimming took off 3 bases at V and 6 bases at J, with 26 bases between the two ends. CDR3 sequence: CASSMFDNSRTFIDGYTF. The CDR3, as DNA: TGTGCCAGTAGTATGTTCGACAACAGCCGGACTTTTATTGATGGCTACACCTTC.

J is TRBJ1-5 and V is TRBV5-8, with 9 bases aligning to TRBD1. Unmatched junction bases numbered 5, after V lost 1 base and J lost 6 bases. The CDR3 consists of 15 residues. Germline lookup yields CDR1 SGHTS and CDR2 YDEGEE. CDR3 in amino acids: CASSLRGQGSQPQHF. The CDR3 region has the DNA TGTGCCAGCAGCTTGCGGGGACAGGGCAGTCAGCCCCAGCATTTT.

This chain links TRBV4-1 with TRBJ2-3; 10 bases match TRBD1. CDR1 is MGHRA and CDR2 is YSYEKL in the germline V gene. V lost 4 bases, J lost 2 bases, and 12 bases stayed unmatched. The CDR3 sequence is 18 residues long. The CDR3 DNA sequence: TGCGCCAGCAGCCGTCAGGGACAGGGGACCCGGACCACAGATACGCAGTATTTT. It codes for CASSRQGQGTRTTDTQYF.

The CDR3: CASSLPLNYGYTF. CDR3 DNA sequence: TGTGCCAGCAGCTTACCCCTCAACTATGGCTACACCTTC. V and J are TRBV13 and TRBJ1-2; D not certain. V was shortened by 2 bases and J by 2 bases, with 6 bases between the two germline ends. This CDR3 contains 13 residues. Germline values: CDR1 PRHDT, CDR2 FYEKMQ (reference sequence). The full variable domain, with the rest looked up from reference TRBV13 and TRBJ1-2, is AAGVIQSPRHLIKEKRETATLKCYPIPRHDTVYWYQQGPGQDPQFLISFYEKMQSDKGSIPDRFSAQQFSDYHSELNMSSLELGDSALYFCASSLPLNYGYTFGSGTRLTVV.

This chain joins TRBV28 and TRBJ1-5; 10 nucleotides align to TRBD1. CDR3 length equals 17 residues. J lost 2 bases, V lost 5 bases, and 9 bases had no gene match. Germline V CDR1 and CDR2: MDHEN, SYDVKM. As DNA, the CDR3 is TGTGCCAGCAGTCCACCGGGACAGGGGAATGGCAATCAGCCCCAGCATTTT. It specifies CASSPPGQGNGNQPQHF.

Turning to this clone: This same CDR3 is encoded by further DNA sequences in the sample. The chain is built from TRBV3-1 (or the pseudogene TRBV3-2) and TRBJ2-5; 13 bases map to TRBD2. This CDR3 is 16 amino acids long. V was clipped by 2 bases and J by 5 bases; unmatched bases: 5. Germline V gene sequence: CDR1 LGHDT, CDR2 YNNKEL (reference sequence). The CDR3 spells CASSQSLAGGQETQYF. CDR3 nucleotide sequence: TGTGCCAGCAGCCAATCACTAGCGGGGGGGCAGGAGACCCAGTACTTC.

The rearrangement joins TRBV7-2 to TRBJ1-1; TRBD1 agrees at 7 bases. Germline-derived CDR1 and CDR2 are SGHTA and FQGNSA. Trimming removed 6 bases from V and 5 bases from J; junction bases left unmatched: 9. The CDR3 sequence is 14 residues long. The CDR3 DNA reads as TGTGCCAGCAGTCGACTGGGCAGGGGGACTGAAGCTTTCTTT. Residues: CASSRLGRGTEAFF.

This chain links TRBV6-5 with TRBJ2-5; the D is unclear. CDR1 and CDR2 (germline): MNHEY, SVGAGI. The V and J ends lost 7 bases and 5 bases respectively, with 8 bases between them. CDR3 length equals 11 residues. Here the CDR3 DNA reads TGTGCCAGCACTCAACTCGAGACCCAGTACTTC. Its translation is CASTQLETQYF.

This rearrangement joins TRBV28 to TRBJ1-5, with 7 bases lining up with TRBD1. The germline CDR1 and CDR2 sequences are MDHEN and SYDVKM. Losses at the gene ends were 5 bases for V and 3 bases for J; bases not matched to a gene: 4. The CDR3 spans 14 residues. The CDR3 is CASSPGQINQPQHF. The CDR3, as DNA: TGTGCCAGCAGTCCGGGACAGATCAATCAGCCCCAGCATTTT.

V usage is TRBV5-1 and J usage is TRBJ1-4; 8 bases fit TRBD1. This CDR3 is built from 15 residues. The trim removed 7 bases at V and 7 bases at J, leaving 12 bases unmatched. In germline, CDR1 is SGHRS, CDR2 YFSETQ. CDR3 sequence: CASSLYGQGIEKLFF. CDR3 DNA sequence: TGCGCCAGCTCCCTATATGGACAGGGAATTGAAAAACTGTTTTTT.

The chain links TRBV28 to TRBJ2-7; 7 nucleotides align to TRBD1. This CDR3 has 16 amino acids. With 3 bases clipped from V and 2 bases from J, the junction kept 10 bases outside the gene matches. Germline assignment: CDR1 MDHEN and CDR2 SYDVKM. The CDR3 region is CASSLITRDRAYEQYF. For the CDR3, the DNA is TGTGCCAGCAGTTTGATCACTCGGGACAGAGCCTACGAGCAGTACTTC.

The chain employs TRBV9 and TRBJ2-1; 14 positions agree with TRBD2. Germline CDR1 is SGDLS and CDR2 is YYNGEE. The V segment lost 6 bases and the J segment 1 base; nucleotides outside the gene matches: 9. This CDR3 has 18 residues. CDR3 nucleotide sequence: TGTGCCAGCACGGCGGGACTAGCGGGGGTGAGGTCCTACAATGAGCAGTTCTTC. This codes for CASTAGLAGVRSYNEQFF.

V is TRBV28 and J is TRBJ2-4, with TRBD2 as a possible D gene (5 bases). V was shortened by 2 bases and J by 2 bases, with 13 bases between the two germline ends. Germline CDR1 is MDHEN and CDR2 is SYDVKM. The CDR3 length is 16 residues. DNA for the CDR3: TGTGCCAGCAGTTTACGGGGATTCGGGACCAAAAACATTCAGTACTTC. Translating it yields CASSLRGFGTKNIQYF. The variable domain in full, with the rest retrieved from reference TRBV28 and TRBJ2-4, is DVKVTQSSRYLVKRTGEKVFLECVQDMDHENMFWYRQDPGLGLRLIYFSYDVKMKEKGDIPEGYSVSREKKERFSLILESASTNQTSMYLCASSLRGFGTKNIQYFGAGTRLSVL.

The J gene is TRBJ2-6, the V gene TRBV9, with 12 bases matching TRBD2. This CDR3 has 18 residues. Germline trimming cut 0 bases from V and 1 base from J; bases unmatched to any gene: 2. In germline, CDR1 is SGDLS, CDR2 YYNGEE. The CDR3 DNA follows: TGTGCCAGCAGCGTAGCTACTAGCGGGGGGTCTGGGGCCAACGTCCTGACTTTC. The encoded protein is CASSVATSGGSGANVLTF.

This clone has a handful of counts. This specimen includes other DNA sequences encoding the same CDR3. CDR3 protein: CASSLEGAYGYTF. CDR3 nucleotides: TGTGCCAGCAGCTTAGAGGGGGCGTATGGCTACACCTTC. This chain joins TRBV7-2 and TRBJ1-2, with 7 bases matching TRBD1. The length of the CDR3 is 13 residues. J gave up 5 bases and V 1 base, and 1 base lay outside the gene matches. Germline V gene lookup returns CDR1 SGHTA and CDR2 FQGNSA.

V gene TRBV7-9 combines with J gene TRBJ1-1; 7 bases match TRBD1. Germline assignment: CDR1 SEHNR and CDR2 FQNEAQ (reference sequence). The ends lost 5 bases at V and 3 bases at J; junction bases unmatched: 6. The CDR3 is 14 amino acids. CDR3 nucleotides: TGTGCCAGCAGCCCCGGGACAGACTACACTGAAGCTTTCTTT. Translated, it gives CASSPGTDYTEAFF.

The V call is TRBV19, the J call TRBJ2-5; TRBD1 agrees at 7 bases. The CDR3 totals 14 residues. The V gene end was trimmed by 4 bases and the J gene end by 2 bases; junction bases not matched to a gene: 4. Germline CDR1 reads LNHDA; CDR2 reads SQIVND (reference sequence). The CDR3 is CASSSRGIQETQYF. The CDR3 DNA reads as TGTGCCAGTAGTAGCAGGGGGATACAAGAGACCCAGTACTTC.

The chain employs TRBV19 and TRBJ1-3, with 7 bases aligning to TRBD1. The V gene end was trimmed by 7 bases and the J gene end by 4 bases; junction bases not matched to a gene: 4. The CDR3 length is 13 residues. Germline assignment: CDR1 LNHDA and CDR2 SQIVND (reference sequence). In nucleotides, the CDR3 is TGTGCCAGTACCCGACAGGGCGGAAACACCATATATTTT. Translation: CASTRQGGNTIYF.

This chain links TRBV2 with TRBJ2-3, with D hard to call. CDR3 length equals 14 residues. The V gene's germline CDR1 is SNHLY and CDR2 FYNNEI. Trimming shortened V by 3 bases and J by 0 bases, and 7 bases separated the two germline ends. The CDR3 DNA follows: TGTGCCAGCAGTGACAGAGGAAGCACAGATACGCAGTATTTT. Encoded protein: CASSDRGSTDTQYF. Complete variable domain (other parts from reference TRBV2 and TRBJ2-3): EPEVTQTPSHQVTQMGQEVILRCVPISNHLYFYWYRQILGQKVEFLVSFYNNEISEKSEIFDDQFSVERPDGSNFTLKIRSTKLEDSAMYFCASSDRGSTDTQYFGPGTRLTVL.

The chain is built from TRBV7-6 and TRBJ2-1, with 7 bases identical to TRBD1. Unmatched junction bases numbered 7, after V lost 1 base and J lost 4 bases. Germline V gene data show CDR1 as SGHVS and CDR2 as FNYEAQ. This CDR3 is 16 amino acids long. CDR3 DNA: TGTGCCAGCAGCTTAGTGGCAGGGGGTCTATACAATGAGCAGTTCTTC. Protein: CASSLVAGGLYNEQFF. The full variable domain, completed using reference TRBV7-6 and TRBJ2-1, is GAGVSQSPRYKVTKRGQDVALRCDPISGHVSLYWYRQALGQGPEFLTYFNYEAQQDKSGLPNDRFSAERPEGSISTLTIQRTEQRDSAMYRCASSLVAGGLYNEQFFGPGTRLTVL.

The chain joins TRBV5-4 to TRBJ1-1, with 8 positions matching TRBD1. With V trimmed by 3 bases and J by 3 bases, 7 bases remained unmatched. Germline lookup yields CDR1 SGHNT and CDR2 YYREEE (reference sequence). This CDR3 has 15 residues. CDR3 region: CASSYRGVVDTEAFF. The CDR3 nucleotides are TGTGCCAGCAGCTACAGGGGGGTAGTGGACACTGAAGCTTTCTTT.

This clone was seen a single time. This chain joins TRBV29-1 and TRBJ1-2, with 11 positions matching TRBD1. Germline CDR1 and CDR2: SQVTM and ANQGSEA. V dropped 7 bases and J dropped 6; count of bases not matched to a gene: 7. The CDR3 runs 13 residues. The CDR3 sequence is CSGGQGEADGYTF. CDR3 nucleotides: TGCAGCGGGGGACAGGGGGAGGCGGATGGCTACACCTTC.